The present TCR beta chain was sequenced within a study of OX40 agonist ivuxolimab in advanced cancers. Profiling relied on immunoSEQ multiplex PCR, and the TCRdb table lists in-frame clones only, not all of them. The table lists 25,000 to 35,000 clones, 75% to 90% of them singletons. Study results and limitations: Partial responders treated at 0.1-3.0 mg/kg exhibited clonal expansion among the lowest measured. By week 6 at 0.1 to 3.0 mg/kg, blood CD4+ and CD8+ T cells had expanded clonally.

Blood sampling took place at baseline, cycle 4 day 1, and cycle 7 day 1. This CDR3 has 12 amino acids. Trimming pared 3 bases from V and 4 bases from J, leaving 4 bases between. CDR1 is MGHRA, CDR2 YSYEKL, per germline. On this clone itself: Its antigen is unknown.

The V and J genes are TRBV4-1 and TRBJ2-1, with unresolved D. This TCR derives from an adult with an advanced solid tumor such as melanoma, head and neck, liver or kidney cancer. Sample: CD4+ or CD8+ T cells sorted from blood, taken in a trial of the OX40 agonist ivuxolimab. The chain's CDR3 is CASSQHYNEQFF. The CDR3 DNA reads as TGCGCCAGCAGCCAGCATTACAATGAGCAGTTCTTC.